This T cell receptor (beta chain) was identified in a study of blood T cell repertoires in COVID-19. Recovered status in Cohort 3 required two negative PCRs, clearance, or symptom resolution. Trimming left V 1 base short and J 18 bases short, with 19 bases between. Germline values: CDR1 MNHNS, CDR2 SASEGT. This CDR3 spans 14 amino acids. In the original analysis: It was from reference gene primer amplification that nucleated cell counts were estimated. The repertoire was sequenced with immunoSEQ multiplex PCR; TCRdb's copy has only in-frame clones and lacks some. V and J calls plus clone size are reproduced from that table; the DNA served to infer D and trimming. In the table there are some 390,000 clones, around 89% of which are singletons.

What was sequenced was PBMCs or T cells enriched from blood (not recorded which). This receptor was obtained from a man aged 30-40 years who had recovered from COVID-19. The V gene is TRBV6-1, the J gene TRBJ1-6; possibly TRBD1 for D (6 bases). The CDR3 DNA follows: TGTGCCAGCAGTGAAGGCGTGGGGGCCCTGATGGCCCACTTT. Its protein is CASSEGVGALMAHF.